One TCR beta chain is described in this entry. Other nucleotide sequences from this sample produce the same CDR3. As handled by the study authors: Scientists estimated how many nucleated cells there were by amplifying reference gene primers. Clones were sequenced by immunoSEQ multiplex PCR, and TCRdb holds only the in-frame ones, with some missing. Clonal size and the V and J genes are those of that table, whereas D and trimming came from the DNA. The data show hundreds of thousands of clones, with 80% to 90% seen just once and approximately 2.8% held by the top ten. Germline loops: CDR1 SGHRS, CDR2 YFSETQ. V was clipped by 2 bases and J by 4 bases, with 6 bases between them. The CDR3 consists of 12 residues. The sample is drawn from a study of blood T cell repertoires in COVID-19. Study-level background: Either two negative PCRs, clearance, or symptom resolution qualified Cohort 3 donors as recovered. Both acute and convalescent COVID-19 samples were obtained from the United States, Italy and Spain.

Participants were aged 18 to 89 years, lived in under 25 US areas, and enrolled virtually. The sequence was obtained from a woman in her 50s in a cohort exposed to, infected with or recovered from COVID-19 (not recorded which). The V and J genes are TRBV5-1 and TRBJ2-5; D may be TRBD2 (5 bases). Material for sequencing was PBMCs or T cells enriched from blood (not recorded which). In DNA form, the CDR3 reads TGCGCCAGCAGCTTAGAGGGAGAGACCCAGTACTTC. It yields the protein CASSLEGETQYF.